The next 18 T cell receptor beta chains were all read from a single sample in a study of blood T cells in healthy people across ages. Primed by a sample-barcoded 5' primer and a J-beta primer mix, a second PCR proceeded for about 7 to 11 cycles. TCRdb ran MiXCR on the 5' RACE reads and lists one entry per CDR3 protein. This table has approximately 350,000 distinct CDR3 sequences, 45% to 65% appearing once. Specimen: blood. These TCRs come from a man aged 60 to 75 in good health.

Only a few counts were recorded for this clonotype. The rearrangement links TRBV28 to TRBJ2-7; TRBD2 agrees at 8 bases. V trimming: 7 bases; J trimming: 3 bases; junction bases outside the gene matches: 2. The CDR3 runs 12 residues. CDR1 MDHEN and CDR2 SYDVKM come from the germline V gene. DNA of the CDR3: TGTGCCAGCAAAAGCGGGAGCTACGAGCAGTACTTC. It is translated as CASKSGSYEQYF. The full variable domain, in which reference TRBV28 and TRBJ2-7 provide the parts outside the CDR3, is DVKVTQSSRYLVKRTGEKVFLECVQDMDHENMFWYRQDPGLGLRLIYFSYDVKMKEKGDIPEGYSVSREKKERFSLILESASTNQTSMYLCASKSGSYEQYFGPGTRLTVT.

A few counts support this clonotype. This chain links TRBV29-1 with TRBJ2-5, with D unclear. The CDR3 consists of 13 residues. Trimming took off 6 bases at V and 5 bases at J, with 16 bases between the two ends. Germline CDR1 and CDR2: SQVTM and ANQGSEA. Here the CDR3 DNA reads TGCAGCGTCCCTGGACCTTCCTGGGAGACCCAGTACTTC. This gives the protein CSVPGPSWETQYF. The full variable domain, with the rest looked up from reference TRBV29-1 and TRBJ2-5, is SAVISQKPSRDICQRGTSLTIQCQVDSQVTMMFWYRQQPGQSLTLIATANQGSEATYESGFVIDKFPISRPNLTFSTLTVSNMSPEDSSIYLCSVPGPSWETQYFGPGTRLLVL.

The chain couples TRBV5-1 to TRBJ2-5, with 7 bases fitting TRBD1. V dropped 3 bases and J dropped 5; count of bases not matched to a gene: 4. Germline CDR1 reads SGHRS; CDR2 reads YFSETQ. The CDR3 sequence is 13 residues long. The DNA for the CDR3 is TGCGCCAGCAGCTCAGACAGGGCGGAGACCCAGTACTTC. As protein: CASSSDRAETQYF.

This sequence joins TRBV6-2 or TRBV6-3 and TRBJ2-1; no clear D. The ends were cut back, 6 bases at V and 8 bases at J, with 11 bases in the middle. CDR1 is MNHEY and CDR2 is SVGEGT in the germline V gene. CDR3 length: 12 amino acids. The CDR3 loop reads CASSHSFHEQFF. CDR3 DNA sequence: TGTGCCAGCAGCCATAGCTTCCATGAGCAGTTCTTC.

V gene TRBV6-1 combines with J gene TRBJ2-6; 7 bases line up with TRBD1. Germline V gives CDR1 MNHNS, CDR2 SASEGT. With V trimmed by 4 bases and J by 1 base, 7 bases remained unmatched. This CDR3 spans 17 amino acids. The CDR3 protein is CASSVGTERSGANVLTF. The CDR3 bases are TGTGCCAGCAGTGTTGGGACAGAGAGGTCTGGGGCCAACGTCCTGACTTTC.

The rearrangement joins TRBV5-6 to TRBJ2-5, with TRBD2 matching 7 bases. Trimming removed 0 bases from V and 5 bases from J; junction bases left unmatched: 7. Germline V gene lookup returns CDR1 SGHDT and CDR2 YYEEEE. The CDR3 length is 15 residues. The CDR3 DNA reads TGTGCCAGCAGCTTGGTTGCAGCGGGAAGGGAGACCCAGTACTTC. It translates to CASSLVAAGRETQYF.

The chain carries TRBV9 and TRBJ2-2; D not certain. Germline V gene data show CDR1 as SGDLS and CDR2 as YYNGEE. Trimming pared 0 bases from V and 2 bases from J, leaving 14 bases between. The CDR3 has 17 residues. The CDR3 nucleotides are TGTGCCAGCAGCGTAGTGCCCGGAATGAAAAACACCGGGGAGCTGTTTTTT. Translating gives CASSVVPGMKNTGELFF.

In this sample, this clonotype turned up a few times. The rearrangement links TRBV6-1 to TRBJ2-1; TRBD1 matches 10 bases. Trimming removed 6 bases from V and 4 bases from J; junction bases left unmatched: 9. CDR1 is MNHNS and CDR2 is SASEGT in the germline V gene. CDR3 length equals 16 residues. DNA of the CDR3: TGTGCCAGCAGGGCTCGGGACAGGGGAGGGTACAATGAGCAGTTCTTC. Amino acid sequence: CASRARDRGGYNEQFF.

In its sample, this clonotype was seen a few times. The chain is built from TRBV7-2 and TRBJ2-3; 9 bases agree with TRBD2. V gave up 8 bases and J gave up 8 bases; unmatched junction bases: 14. The CDR3 contains 15 residues. Germline lookup yields CDR1 SGHTA and CDR2 FQGNSA. Here the CDR3 reads CASSDGGRAPTTQYF. The CDR3 DNA follows: TGTGCCAGCTCCGATGGCGGGAGGGCCCCCACTACGCAGTATTTT.

This chain links TRBV6-2 or TRBV6-3 with TRBJ1-5; D unclear. The CDR3 contains 15 residues. CDR1 MNHEY and CDR2 SVGEGT come from the germline V gene. V shed 5 bases and J shed 0 bases, with 11 bases lying between them. The CDR3 loop is CASSPHLISNQPQHF. DNA for the CDR3: TGTGCCAGCAGTCCGCATCTTATTAGCAATCAGCCCCAGCATTTT.

The rearrangement links TRBV7-2 to TRBJ2-1; D gene ambiguous. The CDR3 extends over 15 amino acids. Germline V gene data show CDR1 as SGHTA and CDR2 as FQGNSA. V lost 0 bases and J lost 3, with 9 bases in between. CDR3: CASSLATANYNEQFF. Written as DNA, the CDR3 is TGTGCCAGCAGCTTAGCTACAGCCAACTACAATGAGCAGTTCTTC.

This clonotype has a handful of counts. DNA of the CDR3: TGCGCCAGCAGCCTCCGACTAGCGGGAGGGCTTCCAGATACGCAGTATTTT. It yields the protein CASSLRLAGGLPDTQYF. This chain links TRBV4-3 with TRBJ2-3, with 14 bases that match TRBD2. CDR3 length: 17 residues. The germline CDR1 and CDR2 sequences are LGHNA and YSLEER. J gave up 4 bases and V 4 bases, and 7 bases lay outside the gene matches.

The genes are TRBV20-1 and TRBJ2-7, with 10 bases that match TRBD2. The CDR3 sequence is 15 residues long. From germline, CDR1 is DFQATT and CDR2 SNEGSKA (reference sequence). V lost 3 bases and J lost 7; bases outside the gene matches: 12. The CDR3 DNA sequence: TGCAGTGCTAGCCTCCTAGCGGGGGTCTACAATGAGCAGTACTTC. Translated, it gives CSASLLAGVYNEQYF.

The chain recombines TRBV7-2 with TRBJ2-7; the match to TRBD1 covers 12 bases. Germline V CDR1 and CDR2: SGHTA, FQGNSA. V was clipped by 5 bases and J by 5 bases; unmatched bases: 10. The CDR3 is 16 residues long. The DNA for the CDR3 is TGTGCCAGCAGCCCAAGGCTCGGGACAGGGGGCGACGAGCAGTACTTC. Translating it yields CASSPRLGTGGDEQYF.

The chain uses TRBV14 and TRBJ2-7; 7 bases map to TRBD2. With 3 bases clipped from V and 0 bases from J, the junction kept 8 bases outside the gene matches. The germline gives CDR1 SGHDN, CDR2 FVKESK. The CDR3 runs to 16 residues. This CDR3 reads CASSQIAGYSSYEQYF. The CDR3 DNA reads TGTGCCAGCAGCCAGATAGCGGGTTATAGCTCCTACGAGCAGTACTTC.

This clonotype was seen more than once but under ten times. The chain carries TRBV9 and TRBJ2-3; D tentatively fits TRBD1 or TRBD2 (5 bases each). CDR1 and CDR2 (germline): SGDLS, YYNGEE. Trimming took 1 base from V and 4 from J, leaving 10 bases between them. This CDR3 comprises 14 residues. CDR3 coding DNA: TGTGCCAGCAGCGTAATGGGGGAGCCAGATACGCAGTATTTT. Translating it yields CASSVMGEPDTQYF.

This clonotype was seen only once. The gene calls are TRBV6-1 and TRBJ2-1; TRBD1 might be the D (6 bases). The ends were cut back, 5 bases at V and 5 bases at J, with 10 bases in the middle. The CDR3 runs 13 residues. Looked up from germline, CDR1 is MNHNS and CDR2 is SASEGT. CDR3 protein: CASSKRGNNEQFF. DNA for the CDR3: TGTGCCAGCAGTAAAAGGGGGAACAATGAGCAGTTCTTC.

The chain carries TRBV6-5 and TRBJ2-3; 13 bases are shared with TRBD2. Trimming took 2 bases from V and 5 from J; bases not matched to a gene: 10. The CDR3 consists of 18 residues. Germline-derived CDR1 and CDR2 are MNHEY and SVGAGI. Written as DNA, the CDR3 is TGTGCCAGCAGTTACCCGACCTTTTGGACTAGCGGGAGAGATACGCAGTATTTT. Protein product: CASSYPTFWTSGRDTQYF.